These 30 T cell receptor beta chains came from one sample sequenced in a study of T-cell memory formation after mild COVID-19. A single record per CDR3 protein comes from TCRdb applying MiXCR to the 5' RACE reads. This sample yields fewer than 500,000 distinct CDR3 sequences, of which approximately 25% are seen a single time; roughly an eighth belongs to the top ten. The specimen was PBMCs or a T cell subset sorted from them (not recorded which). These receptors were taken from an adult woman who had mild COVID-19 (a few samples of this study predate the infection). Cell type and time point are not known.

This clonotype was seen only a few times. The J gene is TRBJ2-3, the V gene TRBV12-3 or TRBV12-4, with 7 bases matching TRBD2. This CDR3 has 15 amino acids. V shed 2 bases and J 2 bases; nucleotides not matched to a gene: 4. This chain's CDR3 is CASSLTSASTDTQYF. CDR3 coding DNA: TGTGCCAGCAGTTTAACTAGCGCCTCCACAGATACGCAGTATTTT.

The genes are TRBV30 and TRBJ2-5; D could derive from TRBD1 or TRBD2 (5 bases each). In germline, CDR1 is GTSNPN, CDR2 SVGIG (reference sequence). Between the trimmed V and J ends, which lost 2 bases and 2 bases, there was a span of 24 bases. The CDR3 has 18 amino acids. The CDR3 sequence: CAWSRIGAGAEFQETQYF. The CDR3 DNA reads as TGTGCCTGGAGTCGCATTGGAGCCGGGGCGGAGTTTCAAGAGACCCAGTACTTC.

This CDR3 reads CASSSARMSSAMAPGYTF. CDR3 in DNA: TGTGCCAGCAGCTCTGCCCGGATGAGTAGCGCCATGGCGCCTGGCTACACCTTC. The J gene is TRBJ1-2, the V gene TRBV5-6, with no clear D. Per germline, CDR1 SGHDT and CDR2 YYEEEE. V was shortened by 3 bases and J by 7 bases, with 28 bases between the two germline ends. The CDR3 consists of 18 residues.

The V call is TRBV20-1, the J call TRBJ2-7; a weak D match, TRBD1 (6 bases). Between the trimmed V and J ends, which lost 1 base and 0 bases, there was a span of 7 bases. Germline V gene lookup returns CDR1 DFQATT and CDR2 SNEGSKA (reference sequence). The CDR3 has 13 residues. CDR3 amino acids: CSARGDTSYEQYF. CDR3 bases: TGCAGTGCTAGAGGGGACACCTCCTACGAGCAGTACTTC.

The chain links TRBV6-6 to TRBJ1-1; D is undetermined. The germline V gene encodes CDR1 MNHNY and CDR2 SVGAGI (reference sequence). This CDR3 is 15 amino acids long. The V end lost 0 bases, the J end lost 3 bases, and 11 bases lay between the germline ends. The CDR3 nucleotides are TGTGCCAGCAGTTACTCTATGGGTGAGGACACTGAAGCTTTCTTT. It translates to CASSYSMGEDTEAFF.

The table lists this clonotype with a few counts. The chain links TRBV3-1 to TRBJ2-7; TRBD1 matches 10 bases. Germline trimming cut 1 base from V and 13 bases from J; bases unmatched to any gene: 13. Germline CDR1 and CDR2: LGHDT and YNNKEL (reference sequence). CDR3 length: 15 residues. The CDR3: CASSQAGTGAPRRYF. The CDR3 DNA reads TGTGCCAGCAGCCAAGCCGGGACAGGGGCGCCCAGGCGATACTTC.

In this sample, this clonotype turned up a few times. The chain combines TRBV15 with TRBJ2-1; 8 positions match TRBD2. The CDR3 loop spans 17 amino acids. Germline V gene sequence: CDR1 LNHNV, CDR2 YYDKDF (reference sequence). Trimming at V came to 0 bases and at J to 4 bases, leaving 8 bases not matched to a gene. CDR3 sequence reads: CATSRDLSSGVYNEQFF. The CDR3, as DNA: TGTGCCACCAGCAGAGATCTAAGTAGCGGGGTTTACAATGAGCAGTTCTTC.

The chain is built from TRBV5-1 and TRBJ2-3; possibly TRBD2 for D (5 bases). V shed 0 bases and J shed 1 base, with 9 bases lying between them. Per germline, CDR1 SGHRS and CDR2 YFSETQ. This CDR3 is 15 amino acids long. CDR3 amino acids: CASSLDVGGTDTQYF. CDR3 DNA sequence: TGCGCCAGCAGCTTGGACGTCGGGGGCACAGATACGCAGTATTTT.

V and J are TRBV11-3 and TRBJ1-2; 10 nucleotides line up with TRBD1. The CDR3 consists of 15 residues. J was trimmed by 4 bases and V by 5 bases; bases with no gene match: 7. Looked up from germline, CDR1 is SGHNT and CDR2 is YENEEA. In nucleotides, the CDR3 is TGTGCCAGCAGCAAGCCGGGACAGGGGATCTATGGCTACACCTTC. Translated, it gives CASSKPGQGIYGYTF.

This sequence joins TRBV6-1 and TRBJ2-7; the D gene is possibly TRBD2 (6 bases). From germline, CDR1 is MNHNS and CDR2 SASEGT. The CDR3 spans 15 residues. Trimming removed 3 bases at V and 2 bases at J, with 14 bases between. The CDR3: CASSDGGRLTYEQYF. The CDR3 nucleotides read TGTGCCAGCAGTGACGGAGGGCGCCTAACCTACGAGCAGTACTTC.

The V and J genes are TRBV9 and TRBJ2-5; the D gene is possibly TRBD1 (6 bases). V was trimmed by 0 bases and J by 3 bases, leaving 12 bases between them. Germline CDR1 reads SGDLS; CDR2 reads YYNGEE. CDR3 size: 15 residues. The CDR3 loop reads CASSVAPQGKETQYF. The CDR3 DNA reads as TGTGCCAGCAGCGTAGCCCCACAGGGAAAAGAGACCCAGTACTTC.

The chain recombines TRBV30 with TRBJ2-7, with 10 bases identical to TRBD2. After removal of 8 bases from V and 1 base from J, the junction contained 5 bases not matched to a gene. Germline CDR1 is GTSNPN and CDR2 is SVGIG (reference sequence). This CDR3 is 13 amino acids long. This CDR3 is CAGTSGTSYEQYF. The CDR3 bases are TGTGCCGGCACTAGCGGGACTTCCTACGAGCAGTACTTC. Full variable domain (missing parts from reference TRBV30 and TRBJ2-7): SQTIHQWPATLVQPVGSPLSLECTVEGTSNPNLYWYRQAAGRGLQLLFYSVGIGQISSEVPQNLSASRPQDRQFILSSKKLLLSDSGFYLCAGTSGTSYEQYFGPGTRLTVT.

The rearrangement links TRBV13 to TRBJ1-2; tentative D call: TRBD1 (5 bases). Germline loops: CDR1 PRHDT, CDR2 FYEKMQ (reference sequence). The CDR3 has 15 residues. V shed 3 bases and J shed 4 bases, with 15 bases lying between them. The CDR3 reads CASSFSQGTGYGYTF. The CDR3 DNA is TGTGCCAGCAGCTTTTCCCAGGGAACGGGCTATGGCTACACCTTC.

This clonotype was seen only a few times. The CDR3 sequence: CASSLETGIYGYTF. The CDR3 DNA sequence: TGTGCCAGCAGTCTCGAGACCGGTATCTATGGCTACACCTTC. The gene calls are TRBV6-2 or TRBV6-3 and TRBJ1-2, with D uncertain. CDR3 length: 14 residues. Germline CDR1 reads MNHEY; CDR2 reads SVGEGT. The V end lost 5 bases, the J end lost 4 bases, and 14 bases lay between the germline ends.

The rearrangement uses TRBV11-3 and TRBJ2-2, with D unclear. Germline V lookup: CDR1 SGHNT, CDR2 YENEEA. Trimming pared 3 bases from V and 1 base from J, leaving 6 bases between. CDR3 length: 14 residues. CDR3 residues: CASSFARNTGELFF. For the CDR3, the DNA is TGTGCCAGCAGCTTCGCCAGGAACACCGGGGAGCTGTTTTTT.

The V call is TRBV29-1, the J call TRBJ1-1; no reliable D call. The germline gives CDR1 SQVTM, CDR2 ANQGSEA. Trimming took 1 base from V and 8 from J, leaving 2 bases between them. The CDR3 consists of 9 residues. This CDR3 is CSVEGEAFF. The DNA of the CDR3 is TGCAGCGTTGAAGGGGAAGCTTTCTTT.

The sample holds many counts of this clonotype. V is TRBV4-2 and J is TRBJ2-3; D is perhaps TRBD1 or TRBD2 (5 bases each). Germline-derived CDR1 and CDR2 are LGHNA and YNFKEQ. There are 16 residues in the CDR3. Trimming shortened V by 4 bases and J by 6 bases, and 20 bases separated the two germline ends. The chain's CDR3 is CASSPQTGRLRDTQYF. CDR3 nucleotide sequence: TGTGCCAGCAGCCCTCAAACGGGGCGGTTACGCGATACGCAGTATTTT.

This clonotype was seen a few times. The CDR3 coding sequence is TGTGCCAGCAGCTTAGCCCCCCGACAGGGAAGAGCTTTCTTT. Amino acid sequence: CASSLAPRQGRAFF. The chain joins TRBV7-9 to TRBJ1-1, with TRBD1 matching 7 bases. The junction had 8 bases not matched to a gene; V was cut back by 0 bases and J by 10 bases. The CDR3 loop spans 14 amino acids. Germline values: CDR1 SEHNR, CDR2 FQNEAQ (reference sequence).

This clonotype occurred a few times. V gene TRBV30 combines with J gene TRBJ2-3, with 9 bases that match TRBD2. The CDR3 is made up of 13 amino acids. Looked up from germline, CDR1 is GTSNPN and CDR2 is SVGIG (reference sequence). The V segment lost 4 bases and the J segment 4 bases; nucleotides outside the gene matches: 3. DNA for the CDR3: TGTGCCTGGACCAGGACTAGCGCAGATACGCAGTATTTT. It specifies CAWTRTSADTQYF.

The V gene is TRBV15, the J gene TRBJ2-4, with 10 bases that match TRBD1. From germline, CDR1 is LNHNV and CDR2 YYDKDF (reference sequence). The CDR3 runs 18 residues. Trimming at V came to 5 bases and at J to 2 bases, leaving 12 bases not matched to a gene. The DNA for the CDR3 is TGTGCCACCAGCCCCCGAAGCCGGGACAGGGGTTCCAAAAACATTCAGTACTTC. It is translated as CATSPRSRDRGSKNIQYF.

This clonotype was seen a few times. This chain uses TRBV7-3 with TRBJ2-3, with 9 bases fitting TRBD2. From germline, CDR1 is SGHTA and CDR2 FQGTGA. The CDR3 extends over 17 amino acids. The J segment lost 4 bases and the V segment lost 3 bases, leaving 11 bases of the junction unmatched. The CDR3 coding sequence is TGTGCCAGCAGCTTCGGGACTAGCATTTCAGGCGCAGATACGCAGTATTTT. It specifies CASSFGTSISGADTQYF.

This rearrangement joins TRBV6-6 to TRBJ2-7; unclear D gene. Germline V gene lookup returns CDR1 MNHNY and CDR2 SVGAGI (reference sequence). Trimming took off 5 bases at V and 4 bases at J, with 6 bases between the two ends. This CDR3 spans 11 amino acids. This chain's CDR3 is CASSVRYEQYF. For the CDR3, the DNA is TGTGCCAGCAGTGTGAGGTACGAGCAGTACTTC.

CDR3 in amino acids: CASSLMRTDTQYF. The CDR3, as DNA: TGTGCCAGCAGCTTAATGAGAACAGATACGCAGTATTTT. The rearrangement joins TRBV7-2 to TRBJ2-3; no firm D call. CDR1 and CDR2 from the germline V gene are SGHTA and FQGNSA. CDR3 size: 13 residues. Trimming removed 2 bases from V and 3 bases from J, with 6 bases in between. Drawing the rest from reference TRBV7-2 and TRBJ2-3, the complete variable domain is GAGVSQSPSNKVTEKGKDVELRCDPISGHTALYWYRQSLGQGLEFLIYFQGNSAPDKSGLPSDRFSAERTGGSVSTLTIQRTQQEDSAVYLCASSLMRTDTQYFGPGTRLTVL.

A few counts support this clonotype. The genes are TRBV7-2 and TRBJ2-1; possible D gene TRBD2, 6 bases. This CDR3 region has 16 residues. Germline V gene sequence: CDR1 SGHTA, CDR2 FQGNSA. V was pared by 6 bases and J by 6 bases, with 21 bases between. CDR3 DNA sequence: TGTGCCAGCAGAGCCCCGGAGGGTAGGTCGACCAATGAGCAGTTCTTC. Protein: CASRAPEGRSTNEQFF. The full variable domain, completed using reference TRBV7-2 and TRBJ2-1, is GAGVSQSPSNKVTEKGKDVELRCDPISGHTALYWYRQSLGQGLEFLIYFQGNSAPDKSGLPSDRFSAERTGGSVSTLTIQRTQQEDSAVYLCASRAPEGRSTNEQFFGPGTRLTVL.

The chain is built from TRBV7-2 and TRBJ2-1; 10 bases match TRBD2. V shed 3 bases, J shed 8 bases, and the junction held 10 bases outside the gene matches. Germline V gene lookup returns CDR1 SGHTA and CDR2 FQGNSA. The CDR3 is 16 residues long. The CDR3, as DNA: TGTGCCAGCAGCTTTTATAGCGGGAGGCTTGGCGATGAGCAGTTCTTC. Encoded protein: CASSFYSGRLGDEQFF.

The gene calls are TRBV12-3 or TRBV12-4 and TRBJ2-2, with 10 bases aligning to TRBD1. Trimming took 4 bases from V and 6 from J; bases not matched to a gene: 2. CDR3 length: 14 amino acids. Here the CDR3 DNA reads TGTGCCAGCAGTTGGACAGGGGGATCCGGGGAGCTGTTTTTT. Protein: CASSWTGGSGELFF.

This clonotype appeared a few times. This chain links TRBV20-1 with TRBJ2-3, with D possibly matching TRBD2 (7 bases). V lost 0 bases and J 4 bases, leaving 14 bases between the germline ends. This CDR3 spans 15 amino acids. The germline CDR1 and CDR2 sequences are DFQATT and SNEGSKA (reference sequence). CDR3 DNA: TGCAGTGCTAGAGATCCGCGGGGGCGGTCAGATACGCAGTATTTT. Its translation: CSARDPRGRSDTQYF.

In nucleotides, the CDR3 is TGTGCCAGCAGCTTAGGGCTCTCTGGAAACACCATATATTTT. Translating gives CASSLGLSGNTIYF. The rearrangement links TRBV11-3 to TRBJ1-3; D is unclear. V was shortened by 1 base and J by 0 bases, with 4 bases between the two germline ends. The CDR3 spans 14 residues. The germline gives CDR1 SGHNT, CDR2 YENEEA.

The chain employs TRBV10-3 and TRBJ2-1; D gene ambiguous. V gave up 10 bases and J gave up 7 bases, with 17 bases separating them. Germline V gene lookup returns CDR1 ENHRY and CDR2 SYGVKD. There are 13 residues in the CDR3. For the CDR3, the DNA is TGTGCCACCAGAGAGGTCGTTGGTAATGAGCAGTTCTTC. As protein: CATREVVGNEQFF.

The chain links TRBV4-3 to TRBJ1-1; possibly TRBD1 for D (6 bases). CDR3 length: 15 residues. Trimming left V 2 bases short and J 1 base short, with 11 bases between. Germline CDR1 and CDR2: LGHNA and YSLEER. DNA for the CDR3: TGCGCCAGCAGCCAAAACCCACAGGGGAACACTGAAGCTTTCTTT. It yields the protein CASSQNPQGNTEAFF.